This TCR beta chain was recovered during a study of cytomegalovirus exposure and HLA in healthy donors. Across the study: Samples from HLA-typed donors yielded around 85 million unique TCRs in an early data release. Study conclusions and caveats: Sequencing artifact likely explains a cluster of highly shared sequence variants.

Comments on this clone: What it binds is unknown.

PCR employed 60 Vbeta and 13 Jbeta primers. TCRdb keeps only in-frame clones here, not all; method: immunoSEQ multiplex PCR. The sample records over 150,000 clones, 75% to 80% being singletons. From germline, CDR1 is SQVTM and CDR2 ANQGSEA. J was trimmed by 5 bases and V by 5 bases; bases with no gene match: 10. This CDR3 has 14 residues. The chain has TRBV29-1 and TRBJ1-2; 8 positions match TRBD1. Sequencing was carried out using PBMCs. The sequence derives from a woman between 35 and 50 years old in good health and CMV-seropositive. The CDR3, as DNA: TGCAGCGTTTCCCAGGGGGCTCATTCGTATGGCTACACCTTC. Translated: CSVSQGAHSYGYTF. Looking up the rest from reference TRBV29-1 and TRBJ1-2 gives the full variable domain: SAVISQKPSRDICQRGTSLTIQCQVDSQVTMMFWYRQQPGQSLTLIATANQGSEATYESGFVIDKFPISRPNLTFSTLTVSNMSPEDSSIYLCSVSQGAHSYGYTFGSGTRLTVV.